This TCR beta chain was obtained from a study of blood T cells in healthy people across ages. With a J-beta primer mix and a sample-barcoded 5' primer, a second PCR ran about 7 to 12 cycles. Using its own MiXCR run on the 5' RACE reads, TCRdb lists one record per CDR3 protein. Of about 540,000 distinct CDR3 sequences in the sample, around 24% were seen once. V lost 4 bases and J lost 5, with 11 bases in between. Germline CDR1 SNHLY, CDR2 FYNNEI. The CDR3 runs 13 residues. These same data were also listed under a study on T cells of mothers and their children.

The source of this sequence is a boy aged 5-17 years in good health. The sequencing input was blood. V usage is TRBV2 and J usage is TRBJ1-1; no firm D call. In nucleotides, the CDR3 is TGTGCCAGCAGTGTAACCGGCCGGACTGAAGCTTTCTTT. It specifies CASSVTGRTEAFF.